This T cell receptor beta chain was identified in a study of shared clonotypes between healthy human individuals. Study-wide results and limits: Several donors held roughly 5% of naive CD4 clonotypes in common. The researchers took only blood, and tissue repertoires probably look different.

This CDR3 is 13 amino acids long. The V end lost 9 bases, the J end lost 5 bases, and 16 bases lay between the germline ends. The germline gives CDR1 MNHEY, CDR2 SVGAGI. Naive CD8 cells, CD45RO-negative and positively selected for CCR7, excluded terminally differentiated effector memory CD45RA+ cells. The repertoire was sequenced with immunoSEQ multiplex PCR; TCRdb's copy has only in-frame clones and lacks some. The table has hundreds of thousands of clones, roughly 96% seen once; the top ten hold less than 0.25%. About this clone: What it binds is not known.

The chain combines TRBV6-5 with TRBJ1-1; D gene unclear. The clonotype comes from a young man in good health. Material for sequencing was naive CD8+ T cells sorted from blood. CDR3 amino acids: CASSLGVGTEAFF. CDR3 DNA: TGTGCCAGTTCCCTCGGTGTGGGAACTGAAGCTTTCTTT.